This T cell receptor beta chain was profiled in a study of blood T cell repertoires in COVID-19. CDR3 length equals 14 residues. CDR1 and CDR2 from the germline V gene are LNHDA and SQIVND (reference sequence). V lost 5 bases, J lost 7 bases, and 12 bases lay in between. The method was immunoSEQ multiplex PCR; TCRdb's version includes in-frame clones alone and lacks a portion of them. The sample carries around 150,000 clones, about four fifths recorded once. The chain couples TRBV19 to TRBJ1-6; D is perhaps TRBD1 (6 bases). This TCR was recovered from a woman aged 80 or older with acute or convalescent COVID-19. Sample: peripheral blood. CDR3 DNA sequence: TGTGCCAGTAGTGTCGATACAGGGAATTCACCCCTCCACTTT. It specifies CASSVDTGNSPLHF.